This TCR beta chain was obtained from a study of cytomegalovirus exposure and HLA in healthy donors. Study-wide results and caveats: Cytomegalovirus status was reportedly diagnosed by the classifier with high sensitivity and specificity. A list of around 150 TCR beta chains associated with cytomegalovirus was given. Confirmation was obtained in vitro that a few CMV-associated chains are specific for CMV antigens.

Using immunoSEQ multiplex PCR, the repertoire was profiled, and TCRdb retains in-frame clones only, with some absent. The sample has 150,000 to 200,000 clones, under 90% seen once. To note about this clone: No antigen is known for it.

A roughly 120-subject validation cohort, separate from the approximately 610-subject first cohort, supplied the donors. J lost 7 bases, V lost 4 bases, and 7 bases had no gene match. The CDR3 is 15 amino acids. The germline CDR1 and CDR2 sequences are SGHNT and YENEEA. V usage is TRBV11-3 and J usage is TRBJ1-4; 9 bases are a match to TRBD1. Source material: PBMCs. The clonotype comes from a woman aged 18-29 years in good health and CMV-seropositive. The CDR3 DNA sequence: TGTGCCAGCAGCTCTTCCGGGACAGGGAGTGAAAAACTGTTTTTT. The encoded protein is CASSSSGTGSEKLFF.